Listed below are T cell receptor beta chains from one sample, sequenced in a study of blood T cell repertoires in COVID-19. The data were produced by immunoSEQ multiplex PCR, yet TCRdb's version contains in-frame clones alone and is incomplete. The sample has 100,000 or so clones, around 81% seen once. The sequenced sample consisted of peripheral blood. Source of these receptors: a man in his fifties or sixties with acute or convalescent COVID-19. Each CDR3 is given with its conserved first and last residue. Fields, in order: CDR3 protein, CDR3 DNA, clone size, D gene, V gene, J gene. A D gene is named only where the DNA matches it firmly. Size values are once, few and many counts, or a class for expanded clones, and some rows have none.

cdr3_aa: CASSPPGLAGTGELFF; cdr3_nt: TGTGCCAGCAGCCCTCCGGGACTAGCCGGAACCGGGGAGCTGTTTTTT; clone_size: -; d_call: TRBD2; v_call: TRBV3-1/TRBV3-2; j_call: TRBJ2-2
cdr3_aa: CASSDQGLAGKNEQFF; cdr3_nt: TGTGCCAGCAGTGATCAGGGACTAGCGGGGAAAAATGAGCAGTTCTTC; clone_size: -; d_call: TRBD2; v_call: TRBV25-1; j_call: TRBJ2-1
cdr3_aa: CASSLTQFSYNEQFF; cdr3_nt: TGCGCCAGCAGCTTGACACAATTCTCCTACAATGAGCAGTTCTTC; clone_size: -; d_call: -; v_call: TRBV5-1; j_call: TRBJ2-1
cdr3_aa: CASSLPGGETQYF; cdr3_nt: TGTGCCAGCAGCTTACCGGGAGGGGAGACCCAGTACTTC; clone_size: many; d_call: TRBD2; v_call: TRBV7-2; j_call: TRBJ2-5
cdr3_aa: CAWSGRVGQPQHF; cdr3_nt: TGTGCCTGGAGTGGACGGGTAGGCCAGCCCCAGCATTTT; clone_size: -; d_call: -; v_call: TRBV30; j_call: TRBJ1-5
cdr3_aa: CASSLAGTGEEKLFF; cdr3_nt: TGCGCCAGCAGCTTGGCCGGGACAGGTGAAGAAAAACTGTTTTTT; clone_size: -; d_call: TRBD1; v_call: TRBV5-1; j_call: TRBJ1-4
cdr3_aa: CASSWDRIGSEAFF; cdr3_nt: TGTGCCAGCAGCTGGGACAGGATAGGGTCTGAAGCTTTCTTT; clone_size: -; d_call: TRBD1; v_call: TRBV7-9; j_call: TRBJ1-1
cdr3_aa: CASSRQTSTDTQYF; cdr3_nt: TGTGCCAGCTCGCGGCAAACTAGCACAGATACGCAGTATTTT; clone_size: -; d_call: -; v_call: TRBV2; j_call: TRBJ2-3
cdr3_aa: CASSTDRLNTEAFF; cdr3_nt: TGTGCCAGCAGTACAGACAGACTGAACACTGAAGCTTTCTTT; clone_size: -; d_call: -; v_call: TRBV27; j_call: TRBJ1-1
cdr3_aa: CASSSSPSAEAFF; cdr3_nt: TGTGCCAGCAGCTCCTCCCCGTCCGCTGAAGCTTTCTTT; clone_size: -; d_call: -; v_call: TRBV7-3; j_call: TRBJ1-1
cdr3_aa: CASATSGGTGELFF; cdr3_nt: TGTGCCAGCGCGACTAGCGGGGGGACCGGGGAGCTGTTTTTT; clone_size: -; d_call: TRBD2; v_call: TRBV9; j_call: TRBJ2-2
cdr3_aa: CASRQTGGSSGNTIYF; cdr3_nt: TGTGCCAGCAGACAAACGGGGGGGAGCTCTGGAAACACCATATATTTT; clone_size: once; d_call: -; v_call: TRBV25-1; j_call: TRBJ1-3
cdr3_aa: CATSRERGASYEQYF; cdr3_nt: TGTGCCACCAGCAGAGAGCGGGGTGCCTCCTACGAGCAGTACTTC; clone_size: -; d_call: -; v_call: TRBV15; j_call: TRBJ2-7
cdr3_aa: CAWSPTGQGYTF; cdr3_nt: TGTGCCTGGAGCCCAACGGGACAGGGCTACACCTTC; clone_size: -; d_call: TRBD1; v_call: TRBV30; j_call: TRBJ1-2
cdr3_aa: CASSPSGGTNTIYF; cdr3_nt: TGTGCCAGCAGCCCCAGCGGGGGGACAAACACCATATATTTT; clone_size: few; d_call: -; v_call: TRBV5-4; j_call: TRBJ1-3
cdr3_aa: CASSLGRGEAFF; cdr3_nt: TGTGCCAGCAGCCTTGGCCGGGGGGAAGCTTTCTTT; clone_size: -; d_call: -; v_call: TRBV9; j_call: TRBJ1-1
cdr3_aa: CASSYDRASGNTIYF; cdr3_nt: TGTGCCAGCAGTTACGACAGGGCCTCTGGAAACACCATATATTTT; clone_size: -; d_call: TRBD1; v_call: TRBV6-5; j_call: TRBJ1-3
cdr3_aa: CASSLVREYEQYF; cdr3_nt: TGTGCCAGCAGCTTGGTCCGAGAATACGAGCAGTACTTC; clone_size: -; d_call: -; v_call: TRBV5-6; j_call: TRBJ2-7
cdr3_aa: CASSVQGDQPQHF; cdr3_nt: TGTGCCAGCAGCGTCCAGGGTGACCAGCCCCAGCATTTT; clone_size: -; d_call: -; v_call: TRBV9; j_call: TRBJ1-5
cdr3_aa: CATRQRDRVNTIYF; cdr3_nt: TGTGCCACCCGCCAACGGGACAGGGTAAACACCATATATTTT; clone_size: -; d_call: TRBD1; v_call: TRBV19; j_call: TRBJ1-3
cdr3_aa: CASSLGLYGYTF; cdr3_nt: TGTGCCAGCAGCTTAGGACTTTATGGCTACACCTTC; clone_size: -; d_call: -; v_call: TRBV5-4; j_call: TRBJ1-2
cdr3_aa: CASSQRGRPTPPETQYF; cdr3_nt: TGTGCCAGCAGCCAAAGGGGTAGACCTACCCCCCCAGAGACCCAGTACTTC; clone_size: -; d_call: -; v_call: TRBV4-2; j_call: TRBJ2-5
cdr3_aa: CASSLRPRETQYF; cdr3_nt: TGTGCCAGCAGCTTGAGGCCGAGGGAGACCCAGTACTTC; clone_size: -; d_call: -; v_call: TRBV11-2; j_call: TRBJ2-5
cdr3_aa: CASSQNRVVTGTGELFF; cdr3_nt: TGTGCCAGCAGCCAGAACAGGGTGGTAACTGGCACCGGGGAGCTGTTTTTT; clone_size: few; d_call: -; v_call: TRBV14; j_call: TRBJ2-2
cdr3_aa: CASSQGLAGGQEQETQYF; cdr3_nt: TGTGCCAGCAGCCAAGGACTAGCGGGGGGGCAAGAACAAGAGACCCAGTACTTC; clone_size: -; d_call: TRBD2; v_call: TRBV3-1/TRBV3-2; j_call: TRBJ2-5
cdr3_aa: CASSLGQGVISGANVLTF; cdr3_nt: TGTGCCAGCAGCCTGGGACAGGGGGTGATCTCTGGGGCCAACGTCCTGACTTTC; clone_size: once; d_call: TRBD1; v_call: TRBV7-9; j_call: TRBJ2-6
cdr3_aa: CASSARGSNYGYTF; cdr3_nt: TGTGCCAGCAGCGCCAGGGGCTCAAACTATGGCTACACCTTC; clone_size: -; d_call: -; v_call: TRBV9; j_call: TRBJ1-2
cdr3_aa: CASSEAAGNPEAFF; cdr3_nt: TGTGCCAGCAGTGAAGCGGCGGGTAACCCTGAAGCTTTCTTT; clone_size: once; d_call: -; v_call: TRBV2; j_call: TRBJ1-1
cdr3_aa: CASSADRARELFF; cdr3_nt: TGTGCCAGCAGCGCCGACAGGGCGCGGGAGCTGTTTTTT; clone_size: -; d_call: TRBD1; v_call: TRBV7-8; j_call: TRBJ2-2
cdr3_aa: CASSSGQGNTEAFF; cdr3_nt: TGTGCCAGCAGCTCCGGGCAGGGGAACACTGAAGCTTTCTTT; clone_size: once; d_call: -; v_call: TRBV7-9; j_call: TRBJ1-1
cdr3_aa: CASRGARQGYGYTF; cdr3_nt: TGTGCCAGCAGGGGGGCAAGACAGGGGTATGGCTACACCTTC; clone_size: -; d_call: TRBD1; v_call: TRBV28; j_call: TRBJ1-2